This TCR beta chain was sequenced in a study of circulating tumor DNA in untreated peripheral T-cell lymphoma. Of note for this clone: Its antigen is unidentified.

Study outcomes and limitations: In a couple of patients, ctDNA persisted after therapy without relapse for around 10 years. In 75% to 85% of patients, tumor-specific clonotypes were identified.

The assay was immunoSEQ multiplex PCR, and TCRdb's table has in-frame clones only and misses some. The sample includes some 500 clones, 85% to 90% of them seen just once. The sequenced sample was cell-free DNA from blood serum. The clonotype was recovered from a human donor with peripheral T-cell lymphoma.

As DNA, the CDR3 is TGTGCCAGCAGCACTCCTGTGGGCATGAACACTGAAGCTTTCTTT. Translated, it gives CASSTPVGMNTEAFF. This rearrangement joins TRBV11-2 to TRBJ1-1; D is unresolved. Trimming removed 5 bases at V and 0 bases at J, with 13 bases between. The CDR3 runs to 15 residues. Per germline, CDR1 SGHAT and CDR2 FQNNGV.